This T cell receptor (beta chain) emerged from a study of resident and recirculating memory T cells in vitiligo. This CDR3 comprises 13 residues. V lost 5 bases, J lost 6 bases, and 4 bases stayed unmatched. Germline-derived CDR1 and CDR2 are SEHNR and FQNEAQ (reference sequence). No change in lesions over the prior 6 months defined stable disease. Assay: immunoSEQ multiplex PCR; the TCRdb copy retains only in-frame clones and omits some. In the table there are some 70,000 clones, roughly 90% of which are singletons. The chain combines TRBV7-9 with TRBJ1-5; TRBD1 agrees at 7 bases. The sequence was collected from a male donor with vitiligo. The sample consisted of blood. The chain's CDR3 is CASSQTGSQPQHF. CDR3 coding DNA: TGTGCCAGCAGCCAGACAGGGAGTCAGCCCCAGCATTTT.